This T cell receptor beta chain was captured by sequencing in a study of cytomegalovirus exposure and HLA in healthy donors. Points from the study as a whole: Later on, an analysis found that several of the most significant clusters appeared to be linked to common viral pathogens, which included parvovirus B19. Most CMV-associated TCR beta chains appeared HLA-restricted in a later analysis.

Nominal health characterized the donors when sampled, though unrecorded immune exposures were likely. This CDR3 has 14 residues. Germline-derived CDR1 and CDR2 are MNHEY and SVGAGI. Trimming removed 1 base from V and 1 base from J; junction bases left unmatched: 0. Turning to this clone: The antigen is undetermined.

13 Jbeta primers and 60 Vbeta primers were used for the PCR. In the study's own analysis: Per a later analysis, the number of unique TCR beta chains was approximately 73 million, of which some 10 million were shared. The assay was immunoSEQ multiplex PCR, and TCRdb's table has in-frame clones only and misses some. That table supplies the V and J calls and clone size; D and trimming were determined from the DNA. The table records approximately 280,000 clones, around 90% of them present only once. The source is a woman younger than 30 in good health and CMV-seronegative. The chain employs TRBV6-5 and TRBJ1-1; TRBD1 agrees at 7 bases. Sequenced input: PBMCs. The chain's CDR3 is CASSYWDRNTEAFF. The CDR3, as DNA: TGTGCCAGCAGTTACTGGGACAGGAACACTGAAGCTTTCTTT.